The clone carrying this T cell receptor (beta chain) came up a few times. Its antigen is as yet unknown. The treatment here: oral pan-JAK inhibitor, 5-10 mg twice daily. As part of sample collection, lesional scalp punch biopsies and peripheral blood were taken from alopecia areata patients. This entry comes from a study of CD8+ T cells in alopecia areata. Study-wide context: The tofacitinib course ran for 6 to 18 months and was followed by 6 months off drug. Study-level findings and limits: The presence of one nonresponder keeps the tie between baseline CD8+ expansion and response uncertain.

With 5 bases clipped from V and 5 bases from J, the junction kept 5 bases outside the gene matches. The CDR3 totals 14 residues. Per the germline V gene, CDR1 is MNHNY and CDR2 is SVGAGI (reference sequence). RNA was isolated and reverse transcribed to cDNA, the sequencing template. The repertoire was sequenced with immunoSEQ multiplex PCR; TCRdb's copy has only in-frame clones and lacks some. The table has approximately 220,000 clones, roughly two fifths seen once. This clonotype was obtained from a human donor with alopecia areata. This material consisted of CD4+ T cells sorted from blood, taken around week 34, from a patient treated with tofacitinib. The rearrangement links TRBV6-6 to TRBJ1-2; 10 nucleotides line up with TRBD1. The CDR3 protein is CASSTGQGYYGYTF. DNA for the CDR3: TGTGCCAGCAGTACGGGACAGGGGTATTATGGCTACACCTTC.